This TCR beta chain derives from a study of T cell repertoires in cytomegalovirus infection. V lost 4 bases and J lost 0; bases outside the gene matches: 18. Germline CDR1 and CDR2: ENHRY and SYGVKD. The CDR3 contains 20 residues. TCRdb reprocessed the reads with MiXCR, giving one entry per CDR3 protein. The table has approximately 500,000 distinct CDR3 sequences, more than 15% seen once. This clonotype was seen more than once but under ten times. This sequence was found in a human donor in good health (CMV status not recorded). Some clones in this sample may be carry-over from other donors' samples. What was sequenced was CD8+ T cells from PBMCs. This rearrangement joins TRBV10-3 to TRBJ2-1; 7 positions match TRBD2. In DNA, the CDR3 is TGTGCCATCAGTGGGGAAACTAGCGCTAGAGAGAGGGGCTCCTACAATGAGCAGTTCTTC. Translating gives CAISGETSARERGSYNEQFF.